The 10 T cell receptor beta chains below come from one sample, sequenced in a study of cytomegalovirus exposure and HLA in healthy donors. The PCR had 60 Vbeta and 13 Jbeta primers. Only in-frame clones appear in the TCRdb table, and some are missing; sequencing was by immunoSEQ multiplex PCR. The sample has under 150,000 clones, roughly 79% seen once. The sequencing input was PBMCs. All receptors derive from a woman between 18 and 29 years old in good health and CMV-seronegative.

V and J are TRBV10-3 and TRBJ2-1, with 11 positions matching TRBD2. The CDR3 is made up of 14 amino acids. The trim removed 6 bases at V and 10 bases at J, leaving 8 bases unmatched. The germline V gene encodes CDR1 ENHRY and CDR2 SYGVKD. CDR3 residues: CAISRSSGRLEQFF. The CDR3 DNA sequence: TGTGCCATCAGCAGGTCTAGCGGGAGGCTCGAGCAGTTCTTC.

This clone occurred once. The chain recombines TRBV2 with TRBJ1-6, with 7 bases that match TRBD1. Germline V gene lookup returns CDR1 SNHLY and CDR2 FYNNEI. The V gene end was trimmed by 9 bases and the J gene end by 10 bases; junction bases not matched to a gene: 9. This CDR3 comprises 13 residues. The CDR3 bases are TGTGCCAGTGGGGACAGTTCCGGATCACCCCTCCACTTT. It is translated as CASGDSSGSPLHF.

This clone appeared once. The chain couples TRBV5-1 to TRBJ1-2, with D perhaps TRBD1 (5 bases). The CDR3 totals 15 residues. Trimming removed 0 bases from V and 4 bases from J, with 13 bases in between. The germline CDR1 and CDR2 sequences are SGHRS and YFSETQ. CDR3 residues: CASSLGGTRGYGYTF. The CDR3 nucleotides read TGCGCCAGCAGCTTGGGCGGGACGAGGGGCTATGGCTACACCTTC.

The V call is TRBV5-1, the J call TRBJ1-3; 9 positions agree with TRBD1. Looked up from germline, CDR1 is SGHRS and CDR2 is YFSETQ. The V gene end was trimmed by 3 bases and the J gene end by 3 bases; junction bases not matched to a gene: 4. The CDR3 extends over 15 amino acids. CDR3 in DNA: TGCGCCAGCAGCTCCACAGGGGGCTATGGAAACACCATATATTTT. It encodes CASSSTGGYGNTIYF.

The chain joins TRBV25-1 to TRBJ2-6; 7 positions match TRBD1. The CDR3 is 18 residues long. The germline CDR1 and CDR2 sequences are MGHDK and SYGVNS. The V and J ends lost 8 bases and 0 bases, in that order; junction bases with no gene match: 13. The CDR3 sequence: CASCSRQGVPSGANVLTF. CDR3 DNA: TGTGCCAGCTGTAGTAGACAGGGTGTACCCTCTGGGGCCAACGTCCTGACTTTC.

The rearrangement joins TRBV6-6 to TRBJ2-3; 11 bases fit TRBD2. The V gene end was trimmed by 2 bases and the J gene end by 2 bases; junction bases not matched to a gene: 3. CDR1 and CDR2 from the germline V gene are MNHNY and SVGAGI (reference sequence). This CDR3 spans 16 amino acids. The CDR3 DNA reads TGTGCCAGCAGTTACGGGGGACTAGCGGACACAGATACGCAGTATTTT. Amino acid sequence: CASSYGGLADTDTQYF.

The chain joins TRBV6-1 to TRBJ2-1, with TRBD2 identical over 10 bases. With 4 bases clipped from V and 0 bases from J, the junction kept 6 bases outside the gene matches. The germline CDR1 and CDR2 sequences are MNHNS and SASEGT. CDR3 size: 17 residues. The CDR3 sequence is CASSGVLAGVSYNEQFF. CDR3 bases: TGTGCCAGCAGTGGCGTGCTAGCGGGAGTCTCCTACAATGAGCAGTTCTTC.

The chain has TRBV21-1 and TRBJ1-1. TRBV21-1 is noted as a pseudogene. The CDR3 length is 16 residues. The CDR3 DNA sequence: TGTGCCAGCACCCAAAGTGTGACCGGGGAAGTTACTGAAGCTTTCTTT. Translated, it gives CASTQSVTGEVTEAFF.

V is TRBV29-1 and J is TRBJ2-1; 12 positions match TRBD1. The CDR3 contains 13 residues. Germline lookup yields CDR1 SQVTM and CDR2 ANQGSEA. V lost 7 bases, J lost 10 bases, and 8 bases stayed unmatched. CDR3 nucleotide sequence: TGCAGCGGGCAAGGGACAGGGGGCAGAGAGCAGTTCTTC. Its protein product is CSGQGTGGREQFF.

The rearrangement uses TRBV18 and TRBJ2-5; D gene uncertain. The ends were cut back, 5 bases at V and 5 bases at J, with 12 bases in the middle. The CDR3 has 13 amino acids. Looked up from germline, CDR1 is KGHSH and CDR2 is LQKENI. This chain's CDR3 is CASSSALDETQYF. The CDR3 nucleotides read TGTGCCAGCTCATCAGCCCTAGACGAGACCCAGTACTTC.